This T cell receptor beta chain was identified in a study of shared clonotypes between healthy human individuals. Whole-study findings and limits: Around 5% of naive CD4 clonotypes were common to a handful of donors. Estimated richness values were generally larger in naive subsets than in memory subsets.

With regard to this clone: Its antigen is not identified.

Germline V CDR1 and CDR2: SNHLY, FYNNEI. The CDR3 is 13 amino acids. Trimming stripped 10 bases from V and 7 bases from J, with 16 bases between. The assay ran at deep level. Over several immunoSEQ plates, each subset's genomic DNA was distributed in even portions. Clones were sequenced by immunoSEQ multiplex PCR, and TCRdb holds only the in-frame ones, with some missing. The table has some 2,500,000 clones, 85% to 95% seen once. The clonotype originates from a man in his late teens or twenties in good health. Some clones in this sample may be carry-over from other donors' samples. This rearrangement joins TRBV2 to TRBJ1-4, with D unresolved. The sequenced material came from naive CD4+ T cells from PBMCs. The subset here: CD45RA+ positively selected. As DNA, the CDR3 is TGTGCCACCTCGGGTGAGGGCGGTGAAAAACTGTTTTTT. It specifies CATSGEGGEKLFF.